This entry concerns a single T cell receptor (beta chain). The germline V gene encodes CDR1 SNHLY and CDR2 FYNNEI. V lost 6 bases, J lost 0 bases, and 7 bases stayed unmatched. This CDR3 region has 17 residues. The data were taken from a study of blood T cell repertoires in COVID-19. Those enrolled, adults aged about 18 to 95 years, came from some 23 US areas. Recovery meant two consecutive negative NP/OP PCR tests, professional clearance, or resolved symptoms. Sequenced by immunoSEQ multiplex PCR; TCRdb stores in-frame clones only, minus some. The data show about 200,000 clones, approximately 90% seen once.

Sequencing was performed on PBMCs or T cells enriched from blood (not recorded which). J is TRBJ1-3 and V is TRBV2; 11 bases line up with TRBD1. The receptor comes from a young man who had recovered from COVID-19. CDR3 nucleotide sequence: TGTGCCAGCAGCCGGGACAGGGGGTCCTTCTCTGGAAACACCATATATTTT. Translating it yields CASSRDRGSFSGNTIYF.